Below, 19 T cell receptor beta chains from the same sample are listed, as sequenced in a study of human T cells and chemical hapten exposure. One entry per CDR3 protein results from TCRdb running MiXCR on the RACE reads. In the table there are tens of thousands of distinct CDR3 sequences, about a tenth of which are singletons. As for time point: pre-sensitization, week 0. The treatment: therapeutic diphenylcyclopropenone sensitization with weekly scalp DPC. Specimen: whole blood, collected in connection with sensitization to the hapten diphenylcyclopropenone (DPC). The receptor source for this set is a woman aged 45-59 years with alopecia areata. Some clones in this sample may be carry-over from other donors' samples.

This clonotype showed up just a few times. The chain combines TRBV28 with TRBJ1-1; D is unclear. The germline gives CDR1 MDHEN, CDR2 SYDVKM. V lost 5 bases, J lost 4 bases, and 20 bases lay in between. The CDR3 runs to 16 residues. This CDR3 reads CASSPLPGPRSTEAFF. The CDR3 DNA follows: TGTGCCAGCAGTCCGTTACCGGGCCCTAGAAGCACTGAAGCTTTCTTT. The full variable domain, rest sourced from reference TRBV28 and TRBJ1-1, is DVKVTQSSRYLVKRTGEKVFLECVQDMDHENMFWYRQDPGLGLRLIYFSYDVKMKEKGDIPEGYSVSREKKERFSLILESASTNQTSMYLCASSPLPGPRSTEAFFGQGTRLTVV.

The sample holds a few counts of this clonotype. This chain links TRBV20-1 with TRBJ1-2; D uncertain. CDR1 DFQATT and CDR2 SNEGSKA come from the germline V gene (reference sequence). Trimming pared 3 bases from V and 3 bases from J, leaving 8 bases between. This CDR3 region has 12 residues. The CDR3 here is CSASIGDYGYTF. The CDR3, as DNA: TGCAGTGCTAGTATCGGAGACTATGGCTACACCTTC.

This rearrangement joins TRBV6-4 to TRBJ1-2, with 7 nucleotides matching TRBD1. Germline V gene data show CDR1 as MRHNA and CDR2 as SNTAGT. The V gene end was trimmed by 0 bases and the J gene end by 7 bases; junction bases not matched to a gene: 8. This CDR3 is built from 15 residues. CDR3 nucleotide sequence: TGTGCCAGCAGTGACTCGGAAGGGGGCAGATCTGGCTACACCTTC. This gives the protein CASSDSEGGRSGYTF.

This clonotype was seen a handful of times. The chain joins TRBV27 to TRBJ1-1; the D gene is possibly TRBD1 (5 bases). The V and J ends lost 5 bases and 7 bases respectively, with 23 bases between them. Germline CDR1 is MNHEY and CDR2 is SMNVEV (reference sequence). This CDR3 spans 16 amino acids. The CDR3 DNA reads TGTGCCAGCAGTCCACTCGATGTGTCAGGGTACGGTGAAGCTTTCTTT. It is translated as CASSPLDVSGYGEAFF.

The V gene is TRBV11-2, the J gene TRBJ2-1, with a weak D call TRBD1 (6 bases). The CDR3 is made up of 15 amino acids. Per germline, CDR1 SGHAT and CDR2 FQNNGV. The V end was cut by 4 bases, the J end by 0 bases, with 10 bases between. CDR3 DNA: TGTGCCAGCAGCTCAGGGGTTCGCTCCTACAATGAGCAGTTCTTC. Amino acid sequence: CASSSGVRSYNEQFF. The entire variable domain, with the rest obtained from reference TRBV11-2 and TRBJ2-1, is as follows: EAGVAQSPRYKIIEKRQSVAFWCNPISGHATLYWYQQILGQGPKLLIQFQNNGVVDDSQLPKDRFSAERLKGVDSTLKIQPAKLEDSAVYLCASSSGVRSYNEQFFGPGTRLTVL.

This clonotype was counted ten times or more. V gene TRBV7-3 combines with J gene TRBJ1-1, with 8 bases aligning to TRBD1. V shed 2 bases, J shed 3 bases, and the junction held 2 bases outside the gene matches. There are 14 residues in the CDR3. Germline-derived CDR1 and CDR2 are SGHTA and FQGTGA. In DNA, the CDR3 is TGTGCCAGCAGCTTAGGACAGGGCCACACTGAAGCTTTCTTT. Residues: CASSLGQGHTEAFF.

This clonotype has more than one count but fewer than ten. The DNA of the CDR3 is TGTGCCAGCAGTTCTACGGACAGGGGTGGCAATCAGCCCCAGCATTTT. It encodes CASSSTDRGGNQPQHF. This rearrangement joins TRBV6-6 to TRBJ1-5; 9 nucleotides match TRBD1. V was pared by 4 bases and J by 2 bases, with 6 bases of the junction left unmatched. Germline V lookup: CDR1 MNHNY, CDR2 SVGAGI (reference sequence). The CDR3 is made up of 16 amino acids.

The genes are TRBV5-6 and TRBJ1-2, with 7 nucleotides matching TRBD1. The CDR3 totals 13 residues. V lost 0 bases and J lost 8; bases outside the gene matches: 4. Germline V gives CDR1 SGHDT, CDR2 YYEEEE. CDR3 in amino acids: CASSLAGGRGYTF. The CDR3 nucleotides are TGTGCCAGCAGCTTGGCAGGGGGAAGAGGCTACACCTTC.

This clonotype was counted at least ten times. This chain connects TRBV6-1 to TRBJ1-2; a weak D match, TRBD1 (6 bases). Germline V lookup: CDR1 MNHNS, CDR2 SASEGT. This CDR3 region has 17 residues. Trimming stripped 0 bases from V and 2 bases from J, with 16 bases between. DNA for the CDR3: TGTGCCAGCAGTGAAGCTATGGGGGGACAAACCAACTATGGCTACACCTTC. The encoded protein is CASSEAMGGQTNYGYTF.

This clonotype was recorded many times. The rearrangement uses TRBV5-1 and TRBJ2-5; D gene uncertain. CDR1 SGHRS and CDR2 YFSETQ come from the germline V gene. With 3 bases removed from V and 1 base from J, the gap between germline ends came to 7 bases. The CDR3 sequence is 13 residues long. The CDR3 is CASSSLRQETQYF. The CDR3 nucleotides are TGCGCCAGCAGCTCCTTACGCCAAGAGACCCAGTACTTC. The full variable domain, with the rest looked up from reference TRBV5-1 and TRBJ2-5, is KAGVTQTPRYLIKTRGQQVTLSCSPISGHRSVSWYQQTPGQGLQFLFEYFSETQRNKGNFPGRFSGRQFSNSRSEMNVSTLELGDSALYLCASSSLRQETQYFGPGTRLLVL.

This clonotype was observed at least ten times. The chain recombines TRBV12-3 or TRBV12-4 with TRBJ2-3, with 9 bases aligning to TRBD2. The CDR3 extends over 15 amino acids. J lost 5 bases, V lost 3 bases, and 6 bases had no gene match. The CDR3 region is CASSFRSGGKDTQYF. The CDR3 coding sequence is TGTGCCAGCAGTTTCCGCAGCGGGGGGAAAGATACGCAGTATTTT.

This clonotype was detected many times. V gene TRBV6-6 combines with J gene TRBJ1-4; tentatively, D is TRBD1 (5 bases). With 2 bases removed from V and 5 bases from J, the gap between germline ends came to 15 bases. The CDR3 runs 16 residues. Looked up from germline, CDR1 is MNHNY and CDR2 is SVGAGI (reference sequence). The CDR3 DNA is TGTGCCAGCAGTTACCCGGGGGAGTCGGGGAATGAAAAACTGTTTTTT. It translates to CASSYPGESGNEKLFF.

This clonotype has more than one count but fewer than ten. This chain links TRBV6-6 with TRBJ2-1, with 7 bases lining up with TRBD2. CDR1 MNHNY and CDR2 SVGAGI come from the germline V gene (reference sequence). Losses at the gene ends were 4 bases for V and 8 bases for J; bases not matched to a gene: 5. This CDR3 spans 13 amino acids. The CDR3 DNA sequence: TGTGCCAGCAGTTTCCGGGCGGGGGATGAGCAGTTCTTC. It encodes CASSFRAGDEQFF.

The chain combines TRBV19 with TRBJ1-2; D unclear. The germline gives CDR1 LNHDA, CDR2 SQIVND (reference sequence). The CDR3 runs to 14 residues. The V end was cut by 4 bases, the J end by 2 bases, with 11 bases between. The CDR3 DNA reads as TGTGCCAGTAGTAATTCGGGCAGGAACTATGGCTACACCTTC. Translation gives CASSNSGRNYGYTF.

A few counts support this clonotype. This chain links TRBV20-1 with TRBJ2-5; 7 bases map to TRBD2. The CDR3 is 14 amino acids. Germline V lookup: CDR1 DFQATT, CDR2 SNEGSKA (reference sequence). V dropped 5 bases and J dropped 6; count of bases not matched to a gene: 12. CDR3 loop: CSAETSWGSKTQYF. CDR3 in DNA: TGCAGTGCTGAGACTAGCTGGGGGAGTAAGACCCAGTACTTC.

The CDR3 protein is CASSTGAPTEQYF. In DNA, the CDR3 is TGTGCCAGCAGCACCGGGGCGCCCACCGAGCAGTACTTC. The rearrangement joins TRBV9 to TRBJ2-7; D may correspond to TRBD1 or TRBD2 (5 bases each). Trimming cost V 4 bases and J 6 bases, with 14 bases left between them. The V gene's germline CDR1 is SGDLS and CDR2 YYNGEE. CDR3 length: 13 residues.

The rearrangement joins TRBV12-3 or TRBV12-4 to TRBJ2-1; possibly TRBD1 or TRBD2 for D (5 bases each). The CDR3 contains 15 residues. V was cut by 3 bases and J by 2 bases, with 11 bases left in between. DNA of the CDR3: TGTGCCAGCAGTTTCCTAGGGACCCCCTACAATGAGCAGTTCTTC. Translated, it gives CASSFLGTPYNEQFF.

This clonotype has just a few counts. This sequence joins TRBV7-6 and TRBJ2-1; the D gene is possibly TRBD1 (5 bases). Germline V CDR1 and CDR2: SGHVS, FNYEAQ. The length of the CDR3 is 15 residues. V was pared by 1 base and J by 9 bases, with 16 bases between. The CDR3 is CASSLEGNPRGEQFF. Written as DNA, the CDR3 is TGTGCCAGCAGCTTAGAAGGAAACCCTAGGGGTGAGCAGTTCTTC.

At least ten counts were recorded for this clonotype. The chain combines TRBV28 with TRBJ2-5; TRBD2 agrees at 10 bases. The CDR3 spans 15 residues. Trimming removed 7 bases from V and 4 bases from J; junction bases left unmatched: 9. Germline CDR1 MDHEN, CDR2 SYDVKM. CDR3 DNA sequence: TGTGCCAGCACCCCGGGAGCGGGAGGGCGAGAGACCCAGTACTTC. This codes for CASTPGAGGRETQYF. Variable domain in full (rest from reference TRBV28 and TRBJ2-5): DVKVTQSSRYLVKRTGEKVFLECVQDMDHENMFWYRQDPGLGLRLIYFSYDVKMKEKGDIPEGYSVSREKKERFSLILESASTNQTSMYLCASTPGAGGRETQYFGPGTRLLVL.